This T cell receptor (beta chain) was captured by sequencing in a study of neoadjuvant anti-PD-1 for oral cavity cancer. PBMCs were not maintained or expanded in culture before analysis. To note about this clone: Its cognate antigen is unknown.

Generated by immunoSEQ multiplex PCR, the TCRdb table keeps only in-frame clones and is missing some. Of tens of thousands of clones listed, around four fifths are singletons. From germline, CDR1 is MNHNS and CDR2 SASEGT. With V trimmed by 7 bases and J by 4 bases, 4 bases remained unmatched. The CDR3 has 13 amino acids. Broader study findings: Only a few patients per response group were TCR-analyzed; validation needed. After neoadjuvant nivolumab, PBMC T cell clonality was significantly higher in non-responders than responders.

The source is a person aged 40 to 85 with oral cavity squamous cell carcinoma. The chain has TRBV6-1 and TRBJ1-1; TRBD1 matches at 9 bases. The specimen comprised PBMCs, sampled before nivolumab (anti-PD-1) treatment. For the CDR3, the DNA is TGTGCCAGCACCTCGACAGGGGGCACTGAAGCTTTCTTT. Protein sequence: CASTSTGGTEAFF.